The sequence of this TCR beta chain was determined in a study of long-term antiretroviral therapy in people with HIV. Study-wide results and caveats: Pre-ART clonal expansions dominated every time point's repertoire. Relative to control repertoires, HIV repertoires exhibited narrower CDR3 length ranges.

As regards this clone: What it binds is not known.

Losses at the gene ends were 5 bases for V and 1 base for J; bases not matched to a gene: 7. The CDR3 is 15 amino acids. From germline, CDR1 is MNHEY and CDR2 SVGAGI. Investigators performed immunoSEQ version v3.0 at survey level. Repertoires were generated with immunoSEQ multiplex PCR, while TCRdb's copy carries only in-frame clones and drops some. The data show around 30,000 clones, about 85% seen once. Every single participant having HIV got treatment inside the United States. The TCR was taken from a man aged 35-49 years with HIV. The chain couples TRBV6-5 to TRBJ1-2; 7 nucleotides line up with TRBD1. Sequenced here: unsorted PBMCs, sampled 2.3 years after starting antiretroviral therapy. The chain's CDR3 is CASSRGTGDNYGYTF. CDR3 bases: TGTGCCAGCAGTAGGGGTACAGGGGATAACTATGGCTACACCTTC.